A selection of T cell receptor beta chains follows, all from one sample in a study of cytomegalovirus exposure and HLA in healthy donors. Sequencing used immunoSEQ multiplex PCR; TCRdb keeps in-frame clones, though not all of them. Of approximately 40,000 clones listed, 75% to 85% were seen once; the top ten hold 9.3%. What was sequenced was PBMCs. The receptor set was obtained from a woman in her thirties or forties in good health and CMV-seronegative. CDR3s include the opening cysteine and the closing phenylalanine or tryptophan. Fields, in order: V gene, D gene, J gene, clone size, CDR3 protein, CDR3 DNA. The D gene is left open where the match is weak. Only part of the rows carry a size: once, few, many, or a class if the clone is expanded.

V: TRBV11-3
D: -
J: TRBJ2-1
size: -
CDR3: CASSLSGGPVNEQFF
DNA: TGTGCCAGCAGCTTGTCAGGGGGGCCAGTAAATGAGCAGTTCTTC

V: TRBV18
D: -
J: TRBJ2-7
size: -
CDR3: CASSPVGLNYEQYF
DNA: TGTGCCAGCTCACCGGTGGGACTCAACTACGAGCAGTACTTC

V: TRBV18
D: -
J: TRBJ2-5
size: -
CDR3: CASSPSETQYF
DNA: TGTGCCAGCTCACCCTCGGAGACCCAGTACTTC

V: TRBV6-5
D: -
J: TRBJ2-1
size: -
CDR3: CASSRAGVGEQFF
DNA: TGTGCCAGCTCCCGGGCAGGGGTGGGTGAGCAGTTCTTC

V: TRBV2
D: TRBD1
J: TRBJ1-5
size: -
CDR3: CASNRGGSNQPQHF
DNA: TGTGCCAGCAACAGGGGAGGTAGCAATCAGCCCCAACATTTT

V: TRBV29-1
D: TRBD1
J: TRBJ2-2
size: -
CDR3: CSVDYGTAGELFF
DNA: TGCAGCGTTGATTACGGGACAGCCGGGGAGCTGTTTTTT

V: TRBV28
D: -
J: TRBJ1-4
size: -
CDR3: CASSFGLGGSNEKLFF
DNA: TGTGCCAGCAGTTTCGGTCTCGGGGGGTCTAATGAAAAACTGTTTTTT

V: TRBV19
D: -
J: TRBJ2-3
size: -
CDR3: CASSIRSGTDTQYF
DNA: TGTGCCAGTAGTATCCGATCGGGCACAGATACGCAGTATTTT

V: TRBV19
D: -
J: TRBJ1-5
size: -
CDR3: CASTRVPNQPQHF
DNA: TGTGCCAGTACCCGGGTCCCCAATCAGCCCCAGCATTTT

V: TRBV7-2
D: -
J: TRBJ1-6
size: -
CDR3: CASSKYDRNSPLHF
DNA: TGTGCCAGCAGCAAATATGACAGAAATTCACCCCTCCACTTT

V: TRBV29-1
D: -
J: TRBJ2-7
size: -
CDR3: CSVATGDPYEQYF
DNA: TGCAGCGTTGCAACAGGCGACCCCTACGAGCAGTACTTC

V: TRBV29-1
D: TRBD1
J: TRBJ2-1
size: -
CDR3: CSAESDRGLGNEQFF
DNA: TGCAGCGCCGAATCGGACAGGGGGCTTGGCAATGAGCAGTTCTTC

V: TRBV9
D: TRBD2
J: TRBJ2-3
size: -
CDR3: CASSVGLSGGLTDTQYF
DNA: TGTGCCAGCAGCGTCGGCCTTAGCGGGGGGTTGACAGATACGCAGTATTTT

V: TRBV5-1
D: -
J: TRBJ2-1
size: few
CDR3: CASSLFMGGAAIYNEQFF
DNA: TGCGCCAGCAGCTTGTTTATGGGGGGGGCCGCGATTTACAATGAGCAGTTCTTC

V: TRBV5-1
D: TRBD1
J: TRBJ1-1
size: -
CDR3: CASSLSQGNTEAFF
DNA: TGCGCCAGCAGCTTATCACAGGGGAATACTGAAGCTTTCTTT

V: TRBV7-2
D: -
J: TRBJ1-2
size: -
CDR3: CASSSRVDFYGYTF
DNA: TGTGCCAGCAGCTCCCGGGTCGATTTCTATGGCTACACCTTC

V: TRBV18
D: TRBD1
J: TRBJ1-5
size: -
CDR3: CASSPGQGDREPQHF
DNA: TGTGCCAGCTCACCGGGACAGGGGGATCGTGAGCCCCAGCATTTT

V: TRBV6-5
D: -
J: TRBJ2-1
size: -
CDR3: CASSYSIQRAYNEQFF
DNA: TGTGCCAGCAGTTACTCGATTCAACGGGCCTACAATGAGCAGTTCTTC

V: TRBV19
D: TRBD2
J: TRBJ2-2
size: -
CDR3: CASSGVAGLNTGELFF
DNA: TGTGCCAGTAGTGGGGTAGCGGGGTTGAACACCGGGGAGCTGTTTTTT

V: TRBV5-1
D: -
J: TRBJ1-2
size: -
CDR3: CASSLGGVETNYGYTF
DNA: TGCGCCAGCAGCCTGGGGGGGGTAGAGACTAACTATGGCTACACCTTC

V: TRBV2
D: TRBD1
J: TRBJ2-3
size: -
CDR3: CASSGTGGTDTQYF
DNA: TGTGCCAGCAGTGGGACAGGGGGCACAGATACGCAGTATTTT

V: TRBV7-8
D: TRBD1
J: TRBJ2-1
size: -
CDR3: CASSIQGGQEQFF
DNA: TGTGCCAGCAGCATCCAAGGGGGACAGGAGCAGTTCTTC

V: TRBV2
D: -
J: TRBJ2-5
size: -
CDR3: CASRRDSQETQYF
DNA: TGTGCCAGCAGGCGGGACTCCCAAGAGACCCAGTACTTC

V: TRBV6-5
D: TRBD2
J: TRBJ2-1
size: -
CDR3: CASSYTPAGGYNEQFF
DNA: TGTGCCAGCAGTTACACTCCAGCGGGGGGTTACAATGAGCAGTTCTTC

V: TRBV5-4
D: TRBD1
J: TRBJ1-6
size: -
CDR3: CASSLADRGQSPLHF
DNA: TGTGCCAGCAGCTTGGCGGACAGGGGGCAATCACCCCTCCACTTT

V: TRBV7-7
D: TRBD1
J: TRBJ2-3
size: -
CDR3: CASSLGQGKVDTQYF
DNA: TGTGCTAGCAGCTTAGGACAGGGCAAGGTAGATACGCAGTATTTT

V: TRBV6-5
D: -
J: TRBJ1-1
size: -
CDR3: CASSSGNRMNTEAFF
DNA: TGTGCCAGCTCATCCGGGAACCGTATGAACACTGAAGCTTTCTTT

V: TRBV6-1
D: TRBD2
J: TRBJ2-2
size: medium-sized
CDR3: CASSELVGGGGELFF
DNA: TGTGCCAGCAGTGAATTAGTTGGGGGGGGCGGGGAGCTGTTTTTT

V: TRBV18
D: -
J: TRBJ2-7
size: -
CDR3: CASSPLGGYEQYF
DNA: TGTGCCAGCTCACCCTTAGGGGGTTACGAGCAGTACTTC